This T cell receptor beta chain was identified in a study of T cell repertoires in cytomegalovirus infection. Across the study: CMV infection together with matching HLA type was indicated by public TCR beta signatures.

This clonotype was picked up many times. Its antigen is unidentified. Overall study findings and caveats: CMV-specific HLA-C-restricted TCR beta clonotypes dominated the ex vivo response. There were carriers of CMV plus the relevant HLA, and cumulative public TCR beta family frequency identified them.

Using its own MiXCR run on the reads, TCRdb lists one record per CDR3 protein. Here the sample spans fewer than 550,000 distinct CDR3 sequences, approximately 15% being singletons. V dropped 1 base and J dropped 10; count of bases not matched to a gene: 7. From germline, CDR1 is SEHNR and CDR2 FQNEAQ (reference sequence). The CDR3 spans 15 residues. Material for sequencing was CD8+ T cells from PBMCs. This rearrangement joins TRBV7-9 to TRBJ2-1; TRBD2 matches at 10 bases. The origin of this receptor is a human donor in good health (CMV status not recorded). Some clones in this sample may be carry-over from other donors' samples. The CDR3 spells CASSLDLAGGHEQFF. In DNA, the CDR3 is TGTGCCAGCAGCTTAGATTTAGCGGGAGGTCACGAGCAGTTCTTC.